What follows are 20 T cell receptor beta chains derived from one specimen sequenced in a study of cytomegalovirus exposure and HLA in healthy donors (dated by TCRdb to 2015 to 2018). The receptor library was made with the immunoSEQ multiplex PCR assay. The multiplex PCR relied on a mix of 60 forward primers for TCR Vbeta segments and 13 reverse primers for TCR Jbeta segments. Imported from immuneACCESS, the table was reduced by TCRdb to in-frame sequences with V and J called. These copies leave out some clones; in studies compared against another copy, an unresolved V gene accounts for under half, and the cause of the remainder is not known. The sample table records about 110,000 clones; approximately 86% of these occur just once. The leading ten clones occupy less than 2% of the sample. The sample consisted of PBMCs. The origin of the receptors is a man in his forties in good health and CMV-seronegative.

This clone was found a few times. Other DNA sequences from this sample encode an identical CDR3 as well. The chain couples TRBV7-9 to TRBJ2-3, with 8 bases that match TRBD2. The CDR3 spans 14 residues. Trimming cost V 5 bases and J 1 base; bases outside gene matches: 2. Germline V gives CDR1 SEHNR, CDR2 FQNEAQ (reference sequence). The CDR3 loop reads CASSAGGGTDTQYF. The CDR3, as DNA: TGTGCCAGCAGCGCCGGGGGGGGCACAGATACGCAGTATTTT. Complete variable domain (other parts from reference TRBV7-9 and TRBJ2-3): DTGVSQNPRHKITKRGQNVTFRCDPISEHNRLYWYRQTLGQGPEFLTYFQNEAQLEKSRLLSDRFSAERPKGSFSTLEIQRTEQGDSAMYLCASSAGGGTDTQYFGPGTRLTVL.

The chain has TRBV7-9 and TRBJ2-5; TRBD2 agrees at 13 bases. Per the germline V gene, CDR1 is SEHNR and CDR2 is FQNEAQ (reference sequence). The CDR3 runs to 15 residues. V lost 5 bases and J lost 5; bases outside the gene matches: 5. The CDR3 loop is CASSPGLAGQETQYF. The DNA of the CDR3 is TGTGCCAGCAGCCCGGGACTAGCGGGGCAGGAGACCCAGTACTTC.

The gene calls are TRBV5-4 and TRBJ1-6; D unresolved. CDR3 length: 15 amino acids. The germline gives CDR1 SGHNT, CDR2 YYREEE (reference sequence). The V gene lost 4 bases and the J gene lost 10 bases, with 18 bases spanning the gap. The CDR3 sequence is CASSPDSGHGSPLHF. The CDR3 coding sequence is TGTGCCAGCAGCCCCGATTCAGGTCATGGATCACCCCTCCACTTT. Filled out from reference TRBV5-4 and TRBJ1-6, the complete variable domain reads ETGVTQSPTHLIKTRGQQVTLRCSSQSGHNTVSWYQQALGQGPQFIFQYYREEENGRGNFPPRFSGLQFPNYSSELNVNALELDDSALYLCASSPDSGHGSPLHFGNGTRLTVT.

This sequence joins TRBV6-7 and TRBJ2-2; 8 bases fit TRBD1. TRBV6-7 carries the ORF label, with uncertain function. J gave up 3 bases and V 2 bases, and 17 bases lay outside the gene matches. This CDR3 comprises 20 residues. CDR3 nucleotide sequence: TGTGCCAGCAGTTACCCCGCCCCGACCGACAGGGGATCGGACACCGGGGAGCTGTTTTTT. This gives the protein CASSYPAPTDRGSDTGELFF.

This sequence joins TRBV27 and TRBJ2-3; 12 positions agree with TRBD2. This CDR3 region has 15 residues. The V gene's germline CDR1 is MNHEY and CDR2 SMNVEV (reference sequence). With V trimmed by 5 bases and J by 8 bases, 8 bases remained unmatched. DNA of the CDR3: TGTGCCAGCAGTCCGAGGACTAGCGGGGACACTACGCAGTATTTT. Its translation: CASSPRTSGDTTQYF.

The chain employs TRBV11-1 and TRBJ2-3, with TRBD2 matching 10 bases. The length of the CDR3 is 15 residues. The J segment lost 8 bases and the V segment lost 2 bases, leaving 7 bases of the junction unmatched. Germline-derived CDR1 and CDR2 are SGHAT and FQDESV (reference sequence). The CDR3 here is CASSLKSGGAGTQYF. Written as DNA, the CDR3 is TGTGCCAGCAGCTTAAAGAGCGGGGGGGCAGGTACGCAGTATTTT.

V is TRBV5-1 and J is TRBJ1-4; 12 bases agree with TRBD1. The V segment lost 3 bases and the J segment 8 bases; nucleotides outside the gene matches: 5. Germline V gene sequence: CDR1 SGHRS, CDR2 YFSETQ. The CDR3 runs to 15 residues. CDR3 region: CASSSGTGGAEKLFF. CDR3 bases: TGCGCCAGCAGCTCGGGGACAGGGGGCGCGGAAAAACTGTTTTTT.

The gene calls are TRBV5-4 and TRBJ2-7, with 8 bases that match TRBD1. The J segment lost 5 bases and the V segment lost 3 bases, leaving 7 bases of the junction unmatched. This CDR3 spans 14 amino acids. Germline V gene lookup returns CDR1 SGHNT and CDR2 YYREEE (reference sequence). Here the CDR3 reads CASSYRQGKHEQYF. Here the CDR3 DNA reads TGTGCCAGCAGCTATCGACAGGGGAAGCACGAGCAGTACTTC.

The V call is TRBV28, the J call TRBJ1-2; 9 positions agree with TRBD1. The CDR3 is made up of 16 amino acids. Germline-derived CDR1 and CDR2 are MDHEN and SYDVKM. Losses at the gene ends were 5 bases for V and 11 bases for J; bases not matched to a gene: 18. The CDR3, as DNA: TGTGCCAGCAGTGCCCCCACAGGGGGCGCTTCTATTAAGTACACCTTC. Residues: CASSAPTGGASIKYTF.

This clone has only one observation. V usage is TRBV6-1 and J usage is TRBJ1-6, with D unresolved. The CDR3 is 12 amino acids. Germline V lookup: CDR1 MNHNS, CDR2 SASEGT. Between the trimmed V and J ends, which lost 6 bases and 10 bases, there was a span of 10 bases. Here the CDR3 reads CASRAAYSPLHF. The CDR3 bases are TGTGCCAGCAGGGCGGCCTACTCACCCCTCCACTTT.

The V gene is TRBV28, the J gene TRBJ1-6; D is unclear. Trimming removed 4 bases from V and 8 bases from J, with 12 bases in between. CDR1 and CDR2 from the germline V gene are MDHEN and SYDVKM. The CDR3 loop spans 14 amino acids. The CDR3 here is CASSSGMWDSPLHF. The CDR3 DNA is TGTGCCAGCAGTTCCGGGATGTGGGATTCACCCCTCCACTTT. The variable domain in full, with the rest retrieved from reference TRBV28 and TRBJ1-6, is DVKVTQSSRYLVKRTGEKVFLECVQDMDHENMFWYRQDPGLGLRLIYFSYDVKMKEKGDIPEGYSVSREKKERFSLILESASTNQTSMYLCASSSGMWDSPLHFGNGTRLTVT.

The chain uses TRBV29-1 and TRBJ2-2; 8 bases are shared with TRBD2. The CDR3 sequence is 12 residues long. Germline-derived CDR1 and CDR2 are SQVTM and ANQGSEA. Trimming at V came to 7 bases and at J to 5 bases, leaving 3 bases not matched to a gene. CDR3 amino acids: CSGERGTGELFF. DNA for the CDR3: TGCAGCGGCGAGCGGGGGACCGGGGAGCTGTTTTTT.

The chain joins TRBV15 to TRBJ2-1, with no clear D. V was clipped by 0 bases and J by 7 bases, with 10 bases between them. CDR1 is LNHNV, CDR2 YYDKDF, per germline (reference sequence). This CDR3 is built from 14 residues. The CDR3 region has the DNA TGTGCCACCAGCAGAGATATCGGCGGAAATGAGCAGTTCTTC. Protein: CATSRDIGGNEQFF.

The chain carries TRBV5-1 and TRBJ2-4; the match to TRBD2 covers 16 bases. The germline V gene encodes CDR1 SGHRS and CDR2 YFSETQ. V trimming: 4 bases; J trimming: 8 bases; junction bases outside the gene matches: 3. The CDR3 totals 15 residues. The chain's CDR3 is CASSPGLAGGDIQYF. The CDR3 region has the DNA TGCGCCAGCAGCCCGGGACTAGCGGGGGGGGACATTCAGTACTTC.

J is TRBJ1-5 and V is TRBV7-2; D is uncertain. Germline V lookup: CDR1 SGHTA, CDR2 FQGNSA. V dropped 5 bases and J dropped 4 bases, with 6 bases sitting between them. The CDR3 is 12 residues long. CDR3 sequence: CASSIGNQPQHF. The CDR3 nucleotides read TGTGCCAGCAGCATCGGTAATCAGCCCCAGCATTTT.

The chain combines TRBV2 with TRBJ1-5; 7 bases are shared with TRBD1. This CDR3 is built from 16 residues. With V trimmed by 3 bases and J by 5 bases, 10 bases remained unmatched. The germline V gene encodes CDR1 SNHLY and CDR2 FYNNEI. CDR3 nucleotide sequence: TGTGCCAGCAGTGAGGGGGTGACAGGGACCTATCAGCCCCAGCATTTT. Its protein product is CASSEGVTGTYQPQHF. Filled out from reference TRBV2 and TRBJ1-5, the complete variable domain reads EPEVTQTPSHQVTQMGQEVILRCVPISNHLYFYWYRQILGQKVEFLVSFYNNEISEKSEIFDDQFSVERPDGSNFTLKIRSTKLEDSAMYFCASSEGVTGTYQPQHFGDGTRLSIL.

The chain is built from TRBV7-6 and TRBJ2-7, with TRBD1 matching over 9 bases. The J segment lost 6 bases and the V segment lost 5 bases, leaving 14 bases of the junction unmatched. The CDR3 consists of 16 residues. Germline CDR1 SGHVS, CDR2 FNYEAQ. DNA of the CDR3: TGTGCCAGCAGCCTAAACCCACCGGGACAGGGCTCCGAGCAGTACTTC. Encoded protein: CASSLNPPGQGSEQYF.

The chain has TRBV5-1 and TRBJ1-5; possibly TRBD1 for D (6 bases). The germline V and J ends were trimmed by 0 bases and 1 base, with 14 bases remaining between them. CDR1 and CDR2 (germline): SGHRS, YFSETQ. The CDR3 has 17 residues. The CDR3: CASSLDPTGGSNQPQHF. CDR3 bases: TGCGCCAGCAGCTTGGACCCGACAGGTGGGAGCAATCAGCCCCAGCATTTT.

The chain carries TRBV10-1 and TRBJ2-7; D remains ambiguous. Trimming stripped 8 bases from V and 6 bases from J, with 11 bases between. Germline CDR1 is WNHNN and CDR2 is SYGVQD (reference sequence). The CDR3 has 11 amino acids. The CDR3 nucleotides read TGCGCCAGCCGTCAAGGAGCCGAGCAGTACTTC. Residues: CASRQGAEQYF.

This chain joins TRBV5-1 and TRBJ2-1; D might be TRBD1 (6 bases). The CDR3 spans 14 residues. The germline V and J ends were trimmed by 1 base and 1 base, with 6 bases remaining between them. Germline CDR1 is SGHRS and CDR2 is YFSETQ. CDR3 region: CASSLTGSYNEQFF. CDR3 bases: TGCGCCAGCAGCTTGACAGGGTCCTACAATGAGCAGTTCTTC.